The rows below give T cell receptor beta chains drawn from one sample of a study of shared clonotypes between healthy human individuals. Profiling relied on immunoSEQ multiplex PCR, and the TCRdb table lists in-frame clones only, not all of them. Found here are about 680,000 clones, about 90% of them singletons; the top ten hold nearly 25%. Specimen: naive CD8+ T cells sorted from blood. These receptor sequences come from a man younger than 45 in good health. Both conserved end residues are part of each CDR3. A D gene is named only where the DNA matches it firmly. The size entry is marked missing in some rows and otherwise reads once, few, many or a size class.

v_call: TRBV5-4
j_call: TRBJ2-7
d_call: -
clone_size: -
cdr3_nt: TGTGCCAGCAGCGACCAGGGGGGAATCTACGAGCAGTACTTC
cdr3_aa: CASSDQGGIYEQYF

v_call: TRBV5-8
j_call: TRBJ1-1
d_call: -
clone_size: -
cdr3_nt: TGTGCCAGCAGCCGGTGGGGGGCGATTGGAGGGACTGAAGCTTTCTTT
cdr3_aa: CASSRWGAIGGTEAFF

v_call: TRBV15
j_call: TRBJ2-7
d_call: -
clone_size: few
cdr3_nt: TGTGCCACCAGCACCGACCAATCCTACGAGCAGTACTTC
cdr3_aa: CATSTDQSYEQYF

v_call: TRBV19
j_call: TRBJ2-7
d_call: TRBD2
clone_size: few
cdr3_nt: TGTGCCAGTAGTATAGCGGGAGGCTACGAGCAGTACTTC
cdr3_aa: CASSIAGGYEQYF

v_call: TRBV2
j_call: TRBJ1-5
d_call: -
clone_size: -
cdr3_nt: TGTGCCAGCAGTCGCGCGGGGCAGGACTATAGCAATCAGCCCCAGCATTTT
cdr3_aa: CASSRAGQDYSNQPQHF

v_call: TRBV4-1
j_call: TRBJ2-2
d_call: TRBD2
clone_size: -
cdr3_nt: TGCGCCAGCAGTTCAGCGGGAGAGGGCACCGGGGAGCTGTTTTTT
cdr3_aa: CASSSAGEGTGELFF

v_call: TRBV6-1
j_call: TRBJ2-7
d_call: -
clone_size: -
cdr3_nt: TGTGCCAGCAGTGAAGGGTTCGGGGCTCCCTACGAGCAGTACTTC
cdr3_aa: CASSEGFGAPYEQYF

v_call: TRBV18
j_call: TRBJ2-7
d_call: TRBD1
clone_size: -
cdr3_nt: TGTGCCAGCTCACTTACGAGCAGGGGGCTATCCTACGAGCAGTACTTC
cdr3_aa: CASSLTSRGLSYEQYF

v_call: TRBV19
j_call: TRBJ2-3
d_call: -
clone_size: once
cdr3_nt: TGTGCCAGTAGACCCGGGATCGGCACAGATACGCAGTATTTT
cdr3_aa: CASRPGIGTDTQYF

v_call: TRBV25-1
j_call: TRBJ2-3
d_call: -
clone_size: once
cdr3_nt: TGTGCCAGCAGTGCCTCGGACTTACGCCCAGATACGCAGTATTTT
cdr3_aa: CASSASDLRPDTQYF

v_call: TRBV28
j_call: TRBJ1-5
d_call: TRBD1
clone_size: -
cdr3_nt: TGTGCCAGCAGTTTTCCCGCAGGGGGCAGGAGCAATCAGCCCCAGCATTTT
cdr3_aa: CASSFPAGGRSNQPQHF

v_call: TRBV27
j_call: TRBJ2-1
d_call: TRBD2
clone_size: -
cdr3_nt: TGTGCCAGCAGTTTTTTAGCGGGAAGCTCCTACAATGAGCAGTTCTTC
cdr3_aa: CASSFLAGSSYNEQFF

v_call: TRBV7-6
j_call: TRBJ2-1
d_call: -
clone_size: -
cdr3_nt: TGTGCCAGCAGCCCAGAGGGCTCCTACAATGAGCAGTTCTTC
cdr3_aa: CASSPEGSYNEQFF

v_call: TRBV28
j_call: TRBJ1-5
d_call: -
clone_size: -
cdr3_nt: TGTGCCAGCAGCCCTATGGTATATAGCAATCAGCCCCAGCATTTT
cdr3_aa: CASSPMVYSNQPQHF

v_call: TRBV11-2
j_call: TRBJ2-7
d_call: -
clone_size: -
cdr3_nt: TGTGCCAGCAGCTTATGGGTGTCGGGCGAGCAGTACTTC
cdr3_aa: CASSLWVSGEQYF

v_call: TRBV11-2
j_call: TRBJ1-1
d_call: TRBD1
clone_size: -
cdr3_nt: TGTGCCAGCAGCCATACTAGGGGGCCTAACACTGAAGCTTTCTTT
cdr3_aa: CASSHTRGPNTEAFF

v_call: TRBV6-5
j_call: TRBJ2-7
d_call: TRBD2
clone_size: -
cdr3_nt: TGTGCCAGCAATCCGACTAGCGGACTCCTTTACGAGCAGTACTTC
cdr3_aa: CASNPTSGLLYEQYF

v_call: TRBV28
j_call: TRBJ2-1
d_call: TRBD1
clone_size: many
cdr3_nt: TGTGCCAGCAGTCCCAGGGGGCTGAATGAGCAGTTCTTC
cdr3_aa: CASSPRGLNEQFF

v_call: TRBV28
j_call: TRBJ2-2
d_call: -
clone_size: -
cdr3_nt: TGTGCCAGCAGTCCCAGGACCGAGAACACCGGGGAGCTGTTTTTT
cdr3_aa: CASSPRTENTGELFF

v_call: TRBV29-1
j_call: TRBJ2-1
d_call: TRBD2
clone_size: -
cdr3_nt: TGCAGCGTTAGAAGTCTAGCGGGAGGGCCTTCCCCCAATGAGCAGTTCTTC
cdr3_aa: CSVRSLAGGPSPNEQFF

v_call: TRBV27
j_call: TRBJ1-5
d_call: -
clone_size: -
cdr3_nt: TGTGCCAGCAGTTTGGGGGGGTACAATCAGCCCCAGCATTTT
cdr3_aa: CASSLGGYNQPQHF

v_call: TRBV9
j_call: TRBJ2-1
d_call: TRBD2
clone_size: -
cdr3_nt: TGTGCCAGCAGCGATACGGGACTAGCGGATCATTTGGGCTCCTACAATGAGCAGTTCTTC
cdr3_aa: CASSDTGLADHLGSYNEQFF

v_call: TRBV20-1
j_call: TRBJ2-5
d_call: -
clone_size: -
cdr3_nt: TGCAGTGCTAGGTCCCGGGAGACCCAGTACTTC
cdr3_aa: CSARSRETQYF

v_call: TRBV29-1
j_call: TRBJ2-2
d_call: TRBD2
clone_size: -
cdr3_nt: TGCAGCGTTGCTAGCGGGAGACGGTCCGGGGAGCTGTTTTTT
cdr3_aa: CSVASGRRSGELFF

v_call: TRBV11-2
j_call: TRBJ2-7
d_call: TRBD1
clone_size: -
cdr3_nt: TGTGCCAGCGCGAACCATTTACAGGGGGCTGCCTACGAGCAGTACTTC
cdr3_aa: CASANHLQGAAYEQYF

v_call: TRBV11-1
j_call: TRBJ2-2
d_call: -
clone_size: -
cdr3_nt: TGTGCCAGCAGCTTACGCCCCGTCCCGGGGGAGCTGTTTTTT
cdr3_aa: CASSLRPVPGELFF

v_call: TRBV7-2
j_call: TRBJ2-6
d_call: -
clone_size: -
cdr3_nt: TGTGCCAGTCCGGGACCGACTCCCCCTGGGGCCAACGTCCTGACTTTC
cdr3_aa: CASPGPTPPGANVLTF

v_call: TRBV29-1
j_call: TRBJ2-2
d_call: TRBD2
clone_size: -
cdr3_nt: TGCAGCGTTGAAGGTCTAGCGGGTAGGGCCACCGGGGAGCTGTTTTTT
cdr3_aa: CSVEGLAGRATGELFF

v_call: TRBV7-8
j_call: TRBJ2-7
d_call: -
clone_size: once
cdr3_nt: TGTGCCAGCAGCTACTACGGGGACTTAGACAACGAGCAGTACTTC
cdr3_aa: CASSYYGDLDNEQYF

v_call: TRBV9
j_call: TRBJ2-3
d_call: -
clone_size: few
cdr3_nt: TGTGCCAGCGGGAGGAGCACAGATACGCAGTATTTT
cdr3_aa: CASGRSTDTQYF

v_call: TRBV7-8
j_call: TRBJ2-7
d_call: -
clone_size: -
cdr3_nt: TGTGCCAGCAGCTTACTCTTCTACGAGCAGTACTTC
cdr3_aa: CASSLLFYEQYF

v_call: TRBV7-8
j_call: TRBJ1-1
d_call: TRBD1
clone_size: -
cdr3_nt: TGTGCCAGCAGCCGCGACAGGGTTACCACTGAAGCTTTCTTT
cdr3_aa: CASSRDRVTTEAFF

v_call: TRBV6-5
j_call: TRBJ2-2
d_call: -
clone_size: -
cdr3_nt: TGTGCCAGCAGTTACCCTTCCCCGGGGGAGCTGTTTTTT
cdr3_aa: CASSYPSPGELFF